A selection of T cell receptor beta chains follows, all from one sample in a study of neurological immune-mediated disorders. TCRdb itself ran the 5' RACE reads through MiXCR, one entry per CDR3 protein. The sample contains roughly 45,000 distinct CDR3 sequences, less than 4% of which appear only once. The sequenced material came from PBMCs. The receptors originated from a woman between 50 and 59 years old with multiple sclerosis. CDR3s include the opening cysteine and the closing phenylalanine or tryptophan. Clone size is given as how often the clone was seen (once, few, many) or a class if it is expanded.

many	TRBJ1-5	TRBV20-1	CSASQDSGSNQPQHF
many	TRBJ2-6	TRBV5-1	CASSLVSGTSGANVLTF
many	TRBJ2-1	TRBV13	CASSLVPEWTYNEQFF
many	TRBJ2-1	TRBV4-1	CASRSERGGNEQFF
many	TRBJ2-5	TRBV27	CASSKNDWYQETQYF
many	TRBJ1-2	TRBV6-6	CASSYAGLNGYTF
many	TRBJ2-1	TRBV5-1	CASSLESGPYNEQFF
many	TRBJ2-1	TRBV6-5	CASSYSTGFGNEQFF
many	TRBJ1-6	TRBV5-1	CASSLDPGGWGSPLHF
many	TRBJ2-1	TRBV6-1	CASSEVWYNEQFF